The rows below give T cell receptor beta chains drawn from one sample of a study of T cells after yellow fever vaccination. TCRdb independently ran MiXCR on the 5' RACE reads; one entry per CDR3 protein. The data hold hundreds of thousands of distinct CDR3 sequences, with less than 4.5% observed a single time. The specimen comprised PBMCs, sampled on the day of the yellow fever booster vaccination. The receptors stem from a man between 18 and 29 years old who received the YFV17D yellow fever vaccine. Each CDR3 is given with its conserved first and last residue. D genes are given only for firm matches. Rows may omit the clone size; those that give it use once, few, many or a size class.

d_call	clone_size	v_call	j_call	cdr3_aa	cdr3_nt
TRBD1	many	TRBV18	TRBJ1-1	CASSLTGVEAFF	TGTGCCAGCTCACTGACAGGGGTTGAAGCTTTCTTT
NA	many	TRBV7-3	TRBJ1-5	CASSSVSGQPQHF	TGTGCCAGCAGCTCGGTATCGGGTCAGCCCCAGCATTTT
TRBD2	many	TRBV18	TRBJ2-5	CASSPRSGGSRNVQETQYF	TGTGCCAGCTCCCCCCGCAGCGGGGGGTCGAGAAACGTCCAAGAGACCCAGTACTTC
NA	many	TRBV4-3	TRBJ1-1	CASSQDEGWGTEAFF	TGCGCCAGCAGCCAAGATGAGGGGTGGGGAACTGAAGCTTTCTTT
NA	medium-sized	TRBV6-6	TRBJ2-3	CASSYTSGGQRLTDTQYF	TGTGCCAGCAGTTATACCTCCGGAGGACAGCGTCTCACAGATACGCAGTATTTT
NA	few	TRBV23-1	TRBJ2-7	CASSQEGDEQYF	TGCGCCAGCAGTCAGGAAGGGGACGAGCAGTACTTC
NA	many	TRBV4-1	TRBJ2-2	CASNYIGGGHTGELFF	TGCGCCAGCAACTACATAGGGGGGGGACACACCGGGGAGCTGTTTTTT
NA	many	TRBV7-9	TRBJ1-6	CASSESDNSPLHF	TGTGCCAGCAGCGAGAGCGATAATTCACCCCTCCACTTT
NA	few	TRBV4-1	TRBJ2-3	CASSQVNPDTSFTDTQYF	TGCGCCAGCAGCCAAGTTAACCCCGACACCTCTTTCACAGATACGCAGTATTTT
NA	many	TRBV5-1	TRBJ2-7	CASSLKTSYEQYF	TGCGCCAGCAGCTTGAAAACTAGCTACGAGCAGTACTTC
NA	many	TRBV5-1	TRBJ2-1	CASSAGQIHNEQFF	TGCGCCAGCAGCGCCGGACAGATCCACAATGAGCAGTTCTTC
TRBD1	many	TRBV7-2	TRBJ2-4	CASSYRGQNIQYF	TGTGCCAGCAGCTACAGGGGGCAAAACATTCAGTACTTC
TRBD2	NA	TRBV12-3/TRBV12-4	TRBJ2-1	CASSPATYSGGDEQFF	TGTGCCAGCAGCCCTGCCACCTATAGCGGGGGCGATGAGCAGTTCTTC
TRBD1	NA	TRBV7-9	TRBJ2-1	CASSFAGGGPNEQFF	TGTGCCAGCAGTTTCGCAGGGGGTGGCCCCAATGAGCAGTTCTTC
NA	few	TRBV20-1	TRBJ1-5	CSARAPLGGPGRNQPQHF	TGCAGTGCTAGAGCCCCTTTGGGTGGCCCCGGCCGCAATCAGCCCCAGCATTTT
TRBD1	NA	TRBV4-1	TRBJ2-7	CASSHLRQGGPYEQYF	TGCGCCAGCAGCCACCTCAGACAGGGGGGACCCTACGAGCAGTACTTC
NA	NA	TRBV15	TRBJ1-5	CATSFPGGRQPQHF	TGTGCCACCAGCTTCCCCGGGGGGAGGCAGCCCCAGCATTTT
NA	few	TRBV3-1	TRBJ1-1	CASSQVAGKAEAFF	TGTGCCAGCAGCCAAGTGGCAGGGAAGGCTGAAGCTTTCTTT
NA	few	TRBV4-3	TRBJ1-6	CASSQERGLDSPLHF	TGCGCCAGCAGCCAAGAACGGGGGCTAGATTCACCCCTCCACTTT
NA	many	TRBV12-3/TRBV12-4	TRBJ1-2	CASTPQAMGYGYTF	TGTGCCAGCACCCCTCAGGCAATGGGGTATGGCTACACCTTC
NA	many	TRBV2	TRBJ2-1	CAIPHGAAGHNEQFF	TGTGCCATTCCCCACGGGGCTGCAGGACACAATGAGCAGTTCTTC
NA	many	TRBV7-6	TRBJ2-7	CASSDGTYEQYF	TGTGCCAGCAGCGATGGGACCTACGAGCAGTACTTC